These 23 T cell receptor beta chains originate from one sample sequenced in a study of blood T cell repertoires in COVID-19. Sequencing used immunoSEQ multiplex PCR; TCRdb keeps in-frame clones, though not all of them. The sample has about 140,000 clones; about 87% are singletons. Material for sequencing was peripheral blood. The receptors were gathered from a woman older than 75 with acute or convalescent COVID-19.

The table lists this clone with a count of one. V gene TRBV19 combines with J gene TRBJ2-5, with 9 bases that match TRBD2. CDR3 size: 14 residues. Germline trimming cut 1 base from V and 4 bases from J; bases unmatched to any gene: 1. In germline, CDR1 is LNHDA, CDR2 SQIVND (reference sequence). The CDR3 sequence: CASSIGGGAETQYF. The CDR3 bases are TGTGCCAGTAGTATAGGCGGGGGGGCAGAGACCCAGTACTTC.

To note about this clone: Other nucleotide sequences in the sample specify the same CDR3. The CDR3 here is CASSLQGSGYTF. The DNA of the CDR3 is TGTGCCAGCAGTTTACAGGGGTCGGGCTACACCTTC. The chain joins TRBV12-3 or TRBV12-4 to TRBJ1-2, with D perhaps TRBD1 (6 bases). The V and J ends lost 2 bases and 8 bases respectively, with 9 bases between them. The length of the CDR3 is 12 residues.

V and J are TRBV19 and TRBJ2-4; 10 positions agree with TRBD1. The trim removed 5 bases at V and 7 bases at J, leaving 2 bases unmatched. The CDR3 is made up of 13 amino acids. Germline V CDR1 and CDR2: LNHDA, SQIVND (reference sequence). This CDR3 reads CASSADRGNIQYF. In DNA form, the CDR3 reads TGTGCCAGTAGTGCGGACAGGGGGAACATTCAGTACTTC. The whole variable domain, filled in from reference TRBV19 and TRBJ2-4, reads DGGITQSPKYLFRKEGQNVTLSCEQNLNHDAMYWYRQDPGQGLRLIYYSQIVNDFQKGDIAEGYSVSREKKESFPLTVTSAQKNPTAFYLCASSADRGNIQYFGAGTRLSVL.

This rearrangement joins TRBV9 to TRBJ1-1; 7 bases line up with TRBD1. CDR3 length: 14 residues. With 4 bases clipped from V and 4 bases from J, the junction kept 7 bases outside the gene matches. The germline V gene has CDR1 SGDLS and CDR2 YYNGEE. DNA for the CDR3: TGTGCCAGCAGCTATGGACAGGCGGGCACTGAAGCTTTCTTT. Translating it yields CASSYGQAGTEAFF. The whole variable domain, filled in from reference TRBV9 and TRBJ1-1, reads DSGVTQTPKHLITATGQRVTLRCSPRSGDLSVYWYQQSLDQGLQFLIQYYNGEERAKGNILERFSAQQFPDLHSELNLSSLELGDSALYFCASSYGQAGTEAFFGQGTRLTVV.

The chain carries TRBV10-3 and TRBJ1-2, with 7 nucleotides matching TRBD1. V shed 6 bases and J 3 bases; nucleotides not matched to a gene: 4. The CDR3 runs to 13 residues. Per germline, CDR1 ENHRY and CDR2 SYGVKD. In nucleotides, the CDR3 is TGTGCCATCAGGAGACAGGGAGACTATGGCTACACCTTC. Residues: CAIRRQGDYGYTF.

The table lists this clone with a count of one. V usage is TRBV18 and J usage is TRBJ1-1; TRBD1 might be the D (5 bases). V lost 5 bases and J lost 2, with 9 bases in between. Per the germline V gene, CDR1 is KGHSH and CDR2 is LQKENI. The CDR3 totals 13 residues. CDR3 amino acids: CASSATANTEAFF. The CDR3 coding sequence is TGTGCCAGCTCAGCGACAGCTAACACTGAAGCTTTCTTT.

The J gene is TRBJ2-1, the V gene TRBV6-2 or TRBV6-3; 12 bases are a match to TRBD2. V lost 5 bases and J lost 4; bases outside the gene matches: 6. CDR1 is MNHEY, CDR2 SVGEGT, per germline. This CDR3 spans 16 amino acids. For the CDR3, the DNA is TGTGCCAGCAGTACACTAGCGGGGGGAATATACAATGAGCAGTTCTTC. It yields the protein CASSTLAGGIYNEQFF.

This clone was recorded only once. The chain is built from TRBV10-3 and TRBJ2-7, with 11 bases that match TRBD1. Germline-derived CDR1 and CDR2 are ENHRY and SYGVKD. V trimming: 4 bases; J trimming: 3 bases; junction bases outside the gene matches: 5. The CDR3 sequence is 15 residues long. CDR3 sequence reads: CAISVGTGGFYEQYF. The CDR3 DNA follows: TGTGCCATCAGTGTTGGGACAGGGGGTTTCTACGAGCAGTACTTC.

The sample holds a few counts of this clone. The J gene is TRBJ1-2, the V gene TRBV30; no clear D. V was shortened by 1 base and J by 9 bases, with 21 bases between the two germline ends. Germline loops: CDR1 GTSNPN, CDR2 SVGIG (reference sequence). The CDR3 extends over 15 amino acids. CDR3 amino acids: CAWSAGGSNPSRYTF. The CDR3 DNA reads TGTGCCTGGAGTGCCGGAGGTTCTAACCCTTCTCGCTACACCTTC.

CDR3 sequence: CASNPDRSYEQYF. Here the CDR3 DNA reads TGTGCCAGCAACCCGGACAGAAGCTACGAGCAGTACTTC. This chain joins TRBV11-2 and TRBJ2-7; D is perhaps TRBD1 (6 bases). The V end lost 7 bases, the J end lost 3 bases, and 13 bases lay between the germline ends. Germline CDR1 is SGHAT and CDR2 is FQNNGV. The CDR3 length is 13 residues.

The chain has TRBV22-1 and TRBJ1-5. TRBV22-1 corresponds to a pseudogene. The CDR3 is 11 residues long. The CDR3 DNA sequence: TGTCCTGGGAGCGCACTTAGGACTCAGCATTTT. This sequence encodes CPGSALRTQHF.

This clone occurred once. The gene calls are TRBV5-6 and TRBJ1-1, with D maybe TRBD1 (5 bases). Germline V lookup: CDR1 SGHDT, CDR2 YYEEEE. The V gene lost 0 bases and the J gene lost 0 bases, with 9 bases spanning the gap. CDR3 size: 15 residues. The CDR3: CASSLARQMNTEAFF. The CDR3 bases are TGTGCCAGCAGCTTGGCCCGACAGATGAACACTGAAGCTTTCTTT. Full variable domain (outside the CDR3, taken from reference TRBV5-6 and TRBJ1-1): DAGVTQSPTHLIKTRGQQVTLRCSPKSGHDTVSWYQQALGQGPQFIFQYYEEEERQRGNFPDRFSGHQFPNYSSELNVNALLLGDSALYLCASSLARQMNTEAFFGQGTRLTVV.

V gene TRBV18 combines with J gene TRBJ1-3, with D possibly matching TRBD1 (6 bases). The ends were cut back, 3 bases at V and 2 bases at J, with 11 bases in the middle. The CDR3 totals 15 residues. The germline gives CDR1 KGHSH, CDR2 LQKENI. CDR3 amino acids: CASSPIQGAGNTIYF. DNA for the CDR3: TGTGCCAGCTCACCGATACAGGGTGCTGGAAACACCATATATTTT.

Written as DNA, the CDR3 is TGTGCCAGCAGTAGATTGGGGACAGGGGTAAATTCACCCCTCCACTTT. Translating gives CASSRLGTGVNSPLHF. The chain is built from TRBV2 and TRBJ1-6; 10 bases agree with TRBD1. V shed 5 bases and J 7 bases; nucleotides not matched to a gene: 8. The CDR3 has 16 amino acids. CDR1 and CDR2 from the germline V gene are SNHLY and FYNNEI. The entire variable domain, with the rest obtained from reference TRBV2 and TRBJ1-6, is as follows: EPEVTQTPSHQVTQMGQEVILRCVPISNHLYFYWYRQILGQKVEFLVSFYNNEISEKSEIFDDQFSVERPDGSNFTLKIRSTKLEDSAMYFCASSRLGTGVNSPLHFGNGTRLTVT.

The chain recombines TRBV5-8 with TRBJ2-1; 9 bases line up with TRBD1. The CDR3 sequence is 15 residues long. The J segment lost 7 bases and the V segment lost 6 bases, leaving 11 bases of the junction unmatched. Looked up from germline, CDR1 is SGHTS and CDR2 is YDEGEE. The CDR3 DNA follows: TGTGCCAGCACGATAGGGGGACAGGGCGTAAATGAGCAGTTCTTC. Protein product: CASTIGGQGVNEQFF.

This chain's CDR3 is CAISETPGQLYGYTF. The CDR3 bases are TGTGCCATCAGTGAGACGCCGGGACAGCTTTATGGCTACACCTTC. The chain uses TRBV10-3 and TRBJ1-2, with 7 bases aligning to TRBD1. This CDR3 is built from 15 residues. Germline CDR1 and CDR2: ENHRY and SYGVKD. The V gene end was trimmed by 2 bases and the J gene end by 5 bases; junction bases not matched to a gene: 8.

V and J are TRBV5-4 and TRBJ1-2, with D perhaps TRBD1 (6 bases). This CDR3 comprises 14 residues. Between the trimmed V and J ends, which lost 3 bases and 5 bases, there was a span of 14 bases. Germline V CDR1 and CDR2: SGHNT, YYREEE (reference sequence). The CDR3 region is CASSSPGQPYGYTF. DNA of the CDR3: TGTGCCAGCAGCTCCCCGGGACAACCATATGGCTACACCTTC.

This chain links TRBV19 with TRBJ1-3, with D uncertain. V was pared by 4 bases and J by 0 bases, with 10 bases between. The CDR3 is made up of 15 amino acids. The germline V gene encodes CDR1 LNHDA and CDR2 SQIVND (reference sequence). CDR3 sequence reads: CASSKLTGSGNTIYF. The CDR3 DNA follows: TGTGCCAGTAGTAAACTGACGGGCTCTGGAAACACCATATATTTT.

V and J are TRBV6-2 or TRBV6-3 and TRBJ1-1, with D perhaps TRBD1 (6 bases). V shed 1 base and J shed 1 base, with 19 bases lying between them. CDR1 is MNHEY, CDR2 SVGEGT, per germline. This CDR3 comprises 18 residues. The CDR3 loop is CASSYYPVGQMWNTEAFF. The CDR3 DNA reads as TGTGCCAGCAGTTACTATCCGGTAGGACAGATGTGGAACACTGAAGCTTTCTTT.

Worth noting for this clone: One end of the junction varies from germline; a read error may be responsible. The chain couples TRBV7-2 to TRBJ1-1, with a possible D match to TRBD1 (6 bases). The CDR3 loop spans 15 amino acids. The germline V gene encodes CDR1 SGHTA and CDR2 FQGNSA. Here the CDR3 reads CASRLDSGANTEAFF. The CDR3 DNA reads as TGTGCCAGCAGATTAGACTCAGGGGCGAACACTGAAGCTTTCTTT.

V and J are TRBV7-2 and TRBJ2-5; D remains ambiguous. CDR3 length: 14 residues. V lost 4 bases and J lost 1, with 10 bases in between. The V gene's germline CDR1 is SGHTA and CDR2 FQGNSA. Here the CDR3 reads CASSSPGGQETQYF. CDR3 nucleotide sequence: TGTGCCAGCAGCTCCCCAGGTGGCCAAGAGACCCAGTACTTC.

J is TRBJ1-3 and V is TRBV3-1 (or the pseudogene TRBV3-2), with D maybe TRBD1 (5 bases). The CDR3 has 15 amino acids. Germline CDR1 is LGHDT and CDR2 is YNNKEL (reference sequence). The V end lost 4 bases, the J end lost 3 bases, and 13 bases lay between the germline ends. This CDR3 reads CASSRTWDFGNTIYF. The CDR3 region has the DNA TGTGCCAGCAGCCGGACATGGGATTTTGGAAACACCATATATTTT.

The V gene is TRBV6-5, the J gene TRBJ1-2; D is possibly TRBD1 (5 bases). Germline CDR1 MNHEY, CDR2 SVGAGI. V was shortened by 0 bases and J by 7 bases, with 12 bases between the two germline ends. This CDR3 contains 14 residues. CDR3: CASSYSGGDSGYTF. In DNA form, the CDR3 reads TGTGCCAGCAGTTACTCGGGAGGGGATAGTGGCTACACCTTC.